This T cell receptor beta chain was observed in a study of cytomegalovirus exposure and HLA in healthy donors. Whole-study findings and limits: Exclusion applied to some V segments, including TRBV6-2 and TRBV6-3, as they were indistinguishable. A later analysis reported that several of the most significant clusters appeared to be linked to common viral pathogens, among them Epstein-Barr virus. Despite most TCR sequences being rare, some public TCRs occurred in many donors.

A note on this clone: Its specificity is unknown.

In the PCR, 60 Vbeta and 13 Jbeta primers were used. The repertoire was sequenced with immunoSEQ multiplex PCR; TCRdb's copy has only in-frame clones and lacks some. The sample records 150,000 to 250,000 clones, 85% being singletons. The length of the CDR3 is 17 residues. Germline values: CDR1 SGHTS, CDR2 YDEGEE. V trimming: 4 bases; J trimming: 1 base; junction bases outside the gene matches: 9. The source is a woman aged 45-65 years in good health and CMV-seronegative. The sequencing input was PBMCs. The chain recombines TRBV5-8 with TRBJ1-5; 9 bases align to TRBD1. The CDR3 loop is CASSRTGEGSSNQPQHF. The DNA for the CDR3 is TGTGCCAGCAGCCGGACAGGGGAGGGTAGCAGCAATCAGCCCCAGCATTTT.